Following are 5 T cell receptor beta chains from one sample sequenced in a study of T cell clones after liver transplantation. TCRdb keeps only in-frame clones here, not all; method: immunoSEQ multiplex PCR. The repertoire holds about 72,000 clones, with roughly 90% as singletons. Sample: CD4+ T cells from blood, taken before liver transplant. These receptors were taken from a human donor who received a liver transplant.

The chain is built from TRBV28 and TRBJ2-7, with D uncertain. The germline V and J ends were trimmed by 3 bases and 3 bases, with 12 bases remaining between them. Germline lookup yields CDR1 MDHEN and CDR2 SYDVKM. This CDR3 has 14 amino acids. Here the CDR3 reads CASSLRPRHYEQYF. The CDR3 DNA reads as TGTGCCAGCAGTTTGCGACCCAGACACTACGAGCAGTACTTC.

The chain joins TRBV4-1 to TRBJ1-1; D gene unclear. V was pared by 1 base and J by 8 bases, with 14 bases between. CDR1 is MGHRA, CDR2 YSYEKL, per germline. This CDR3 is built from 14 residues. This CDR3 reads CASSQGSASPEAFF. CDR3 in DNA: TGCGCCAGCAGCCAAGGATCCGCCAGCCCCGAAGCTTTCTTT.

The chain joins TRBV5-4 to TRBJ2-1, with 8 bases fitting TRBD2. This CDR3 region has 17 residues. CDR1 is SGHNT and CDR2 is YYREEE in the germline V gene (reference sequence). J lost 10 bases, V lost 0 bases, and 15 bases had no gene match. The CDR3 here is CASSLATGTSRATEQFF. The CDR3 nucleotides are TGTGCCAGCAGCTTGGCCACCGGGACTAGTCGGGCAACGGAGCAGTTCTTC.

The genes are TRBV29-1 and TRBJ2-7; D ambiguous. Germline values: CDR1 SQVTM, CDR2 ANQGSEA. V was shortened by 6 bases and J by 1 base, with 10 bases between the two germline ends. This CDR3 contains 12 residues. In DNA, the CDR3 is TGCAGCGTAAGAGTGGGTTCCTACGAGCAGTACTTC. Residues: CSVRVGSYEQYF.

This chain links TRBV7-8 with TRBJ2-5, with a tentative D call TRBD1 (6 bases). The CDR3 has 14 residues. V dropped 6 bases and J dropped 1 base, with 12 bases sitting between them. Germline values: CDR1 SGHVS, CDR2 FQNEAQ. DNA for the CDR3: TGTGCCAGCAGTTTTACAGGGTTCCAAGAGACCCAGTACTTC. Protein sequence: CASSFTGFQETQYF.